Presented here are 23 T cell receptor beta chains from one specimen sequenced in a study of blood T cell repertoires in COVID-19. The method was immunoSEQ multiplex PCR; TCRdb's version includes in-frame clones alone and lacks a portion of them. The sample lists 410,000 or so clones; more than 80% were seen once. The sequenced sample was peripheral blood. The receptors come from a woman in her thirties with active or convalescent COVID-19.

CDR3 sequence: CASSREPSGWGYEQYF. The CDR3 DNA follows: TGTGCCAGCAGTCGAGAGCCTAGCGGTTGGGGCTACGAGCAGTACTTC. This chain joins TRBV2 and TRBJ2-7, with TRBD2 matching 7 bases. J was trimmed by 3 bases and V by 5 bases; bases with no gene match: 13. Per germline, CDR1 SNHLY and CDR2 FYNNEI. The CDR3 totals 16 residues.

The chain recombines TRBV27 with TRBJ2-2; tentatively, D is TRBD1 (6 bases). The V and J ends lost 5 bases and 1 base respectively, with 14 bases between them. CDR1 is MNHEY, CDR2 SMNVEV, per germline (reference sequence). The CDR3 totals 16 residues. CDR3: CASSRGTPGNTGELFF. DNA for the CDR3: TGTGCCAGCAGTAGGGGGACGCCCGGGAACACCGGGGAGCTGTTTTTT.

The rearrangement links TRBV7-9 to TRBJ2-1, with 8 bases lining up with TRBD2. The CDR3 is 16 residues long. V was pared by 0 bases and J by 3 bases, with 4 bases of the junction left unmatched. Looked up from germline, CDR1 is SEHNR and CDR2 is FQNEAQ (reference sequence). CDR3 DNA: TGTGCCAGCAGCTTAGCAGCGGGGGCCTACTACAATGAGCAGTTCTTC. Protein sequence: CASSLAAGAYYNEQFF.

A word on this clone: The sample contains more than one DNA sequence encoding this CDR3. In nucleotides, the CDR3 is TGCGCCAGCAGCTCTACAGGGGAATCACCCCTCCACTTT. This codes for CASSSTGESPLHF. The V call is TRBV5-1, the J call TRBJ1-6; 7 bases align to TRBD1. Unmatched junction bases numbered 4, after V lost 3 bases and J lost 10 bases. Germline CDR1 and CDR2: SGHRS and YFSETQ. The CDR3 is made up of 13 amino acids.

The chain recombines TRBV7-2 with TRBJ1-5, with D unclear. The CDR3 has 16 residues. V dropped 1 base and J dropped 0 bases, with 10 bases sitting between them. Germline V gene sequence: CDR1 SGHTA, CDR2 FQGNSA. DNA for the CDR3: TGTGCCAGCAGCTTAGAAGGTCGGGATAGCAATCAGCCCCAGCATTTT. The encoded protein is CASSLEGRDSNQPQHF.

In DNA form, the CDR3 reads TGTGCCAGCGGGGAGGGCCGGTACAATGAGCAGTTCTTC. Amino acid sequence: CASGEGRYNEQFF. V and J are TRBV6-4 and TRBJ2-1, with 7 bases identical to TRBD2. The CDR3 is made up of 13 amino acids. The germline CDR1 and CDR2 sequences are MRHNA and SNTAGT. Losses at the gene ends were 8 bases for V and 4 bases for J; bases not matched to a gene: 5.

The chain is built from TRBV7-9 and TRBJ1-1; D is uncertain. This CDR3 contains 15 residues. Germline V gives CDR1 SEHNR, CDR2 FQNEAQ (reference sequence). Between the trimmed V and J ends, which lost 4 bases and 7 bases, there was a span of 19 bases. CDR3 coding DNA: TGTGCCAGCAGCTCCTGGTCCGCTGCGAGGAATGAAGCTTTCTTT. The encoded protein is CASSSWSAARNEAFF.

This clone was seen just once. The V call is TRBV5-1, the J call TRBJ1-1; 10 bases align to TRBD1. The CDR3 spans 15 residues. Germline V gives CDR1 SGHRS, CDR2 YFSETQ. The V and J ends lost 4 bases and 1 base, in that order; junction bases with no gene match: 4. The DNA of the CDR3 is TGCGCCAGCAGCCCGGGACAGGGGTGGAACACTGAAGCTTTCTTT. Amino acids: CASSPGQGWNTEAFF.

The gene calls are TRBV10-3 and TRBJ2-1; D uncertain. This CDR3 region has 16 residues. Germline lookup yields CDR1 ENHRY and CDR2 SYGVKD. With 1 base removed from V and 0 bases from J, the gap between germline ends came to 10 bases. The CDR3 loop is CAISEWVTGSYNEQFF. The CDR3 DNA sequence: TGTGCCATCAGTGAGTGGGTCACGGGCTCCTACAATGAGCAGTTCTTC.

This clone appeared once. The CDR3 loop is CASSLLAASHNEQFF. The CDR3 nucleotides read TGTGCCAGCAGCCTACTAGCGGCAAGCCACAATGAGCAGTTCTTC. This chain links TRBV6-5 with TRBJ2-1, with 8 positions matching TRBD2. J was trimmed by 5 bases and V by 6 bases; bases with no gene match: 9. This CDR3 comprises 15 residues. The germline V gene has CDR1 MNHEY and CDR2 SVGAGI.

This chain joins TRBV7-9 and TRBJ2-1; a weak D match, TRBD1 (6 bases). This CDR3 is 14 amino acids long. The germline V gene has CDR1 SEHNR and CDR2 FQNEAQ (reference sequence). V was pared by 3 bases and J by 5 bases, with 11 bases between. The CDR3, as DNA: TGTGCCAGCAGCTTCCAACAGGGAAACAATGAGCAGTTCTTC. Encoded protein: CASSFQQGNNEQFF.

The chain links TRBV5-6 to TRBJ1-1, with a tentative D call TRBD1 (5 bases). V was shortened by 2 bases and J by 4 bases, with 18 bases between the two germline ends. The V gene's germline CDR1 is SGHDT and CDR2 YYEEEE. The CDR3 is made up of 16 amino acids. In nucleotides, the CDR3 is TGTGCCAGCAGCTTATACTTCCAGGGTAGAATCACTGAAGCTTTCTTT. Amino acid sequence: CASSLYFQGRITEAFF. The whole variable domain, filled in from reference TRBV5-6 and TRBJ1-1, reads DAGVTQSPTHLIKTRGQQVTLRCSPKSGHDTVSWYQQALGQGPQFIFQYYEEEERQRGNFPDRFSGHQFPNYSSELNVNALLLGDSALYLCASSLYFQGRITEAFFGQGTRLTVV.

The V and J genes are TRBV19 and TRBJ2-3; D is undetermined. The CDR3 is 16 amino acids. Trimming stripped 7 bases from V and 0 bases from J, with 17 bases between. Germline loops: CDR1 LNHDA, CDR2 SQIVND (reference sequence). The CDR3 is CASNPAHESSTDTQYF. The CDR3 DNA follows: TGTGCCAGTAATCCCGCCCACGAGTCTAGCACAGATACGCAGTATTTT. The full variable domain, with the rest looked up from reference TRBV19 and TRBJ2-3, is DGGITQSPKYLFRKEGQNVTLSCEQNLNHDAMYWYRQDPGQGLRLIYYSQIVNDFQKGDIAEGYSVSREKKESFPLTVTSAQKNPTAFYLCASNPAHESSTDTQYFGPGTRLTVL.

The chain joins TRBV4-1 to TRBJ1-1; the match to TRBD1 covers 12 bases. The CDR3 has 16 amino acids. The V gene's germline CDR1 is MGHRA and CDR2 YSYEKL. Trimming cost V 0 bases and J 10 bases; bases outside gene matches: 9. The CDR3 is CASSQDEGQGAGGAFF. The CDR3 DNA reads as TGCGCCAGCAGCCAAGACGAGGGACAGGGGGCCGGGGGAGCTTTCTTT.

V and J are TRBV5-4 and TRBJ1-2; 7 nucleotides line up with TRBD1. The ends lost 4 bases at V and 5 bases at J; junction bases unmatched: 8. Germline V gene data show CDR1 as SGHNT and CDR2 as YYREEE (reference sequence). The length of the CDR3 is 14 residues. The DNA of the CDR3 is TGTGCCAGCAGCCCCTGGCAGGGGGGATATGGCTACACCTTC. Amino acids: CASSPWQGGYGYTF.

This clone has a handful of counts. The chain combines TRBV7-8 with TRBJ2-7; 9 bases fit TRBD2. CDR1 SGHVS and CDR2 FQNEAQ come from the germline V gene. CDR3 size: 14 residues. Trimming at V came to 4 bases and at J to 4 bases, leaving 5 bases not matched to a gene. The CDR3: CASSSGLAGYEQYF. CDR3 DNA sequence: TGTGCCAGCAGCTCGGGACTAGCCGGGTACGAGCAGTACTTC.

The chain is built from TRBV19 and TRBJ1-4; D gene unclear. This CDR3 is 15 amino acids long. CDR1 is LNHDA, CDR2 SQIVND, per germline (reference sequence). V was pared by 3 bases and J by 3 bases, with 11 bases between. CDR3 sequence: CASSISPGSNEKLFF. The CDR3 nucleotides are TGTGCCAGTAGTATTTCCCCGGGGTCTAATGAAAAACTGTTTTTT.

The chain recombines TRBV5-5 with TRBJ2-7, with a possible D match to TRBD1 (5 bases). V was pared by 2 bases and J by 5 bases, with 11 bases between. Germline assignment: CDR1 SGHKS and CDR2 YYEKEE (reference sequence). The CDR3 loop spans 13 amino acids. The CDR3 nucleotides read TGTGCCAGCAGCTTTTTGGGGCTCGACGAGCAGTACTTC. As protein: CASSFLGLDEQYF. The full variable domain, completed using reference TRBV5-5 and TRBJ2-7, is DAGVTQSPTHLIKTRGQQVTLRCSPISGHKSVSWYQQVLGQGPQFIFQYYEKEERGRGNFPDRFSARQFPNYSSELNVNALLLGDSALYLCASSFLGLDEQYFGPGTRLTVT.

V and J are TRBV15 and TRBJ2-5; 8 bases match TRBD2. Germline lookup yields CDR1 LNHNV and CDR2 YYDKDF (reference sequence). CDR3 length equals 15 residues. After removal of 4 bases from V and 2 bases from J, the junction contained 6 bases not matched to a gene. CDR3 DNA: TGTGCCACCAGCACTTATACTAGCGGACAAGAGACCCAGTACTTC. Protein sequence: CATSTYTSGQETQYF.

The chain links TRBV27 to TRBJ2-5; 11 bases fit TRBD2. Germline V CDR1 and CDR2: MNHEY, SMNVEV (reference sequence). The V and J ends lost 6 bases and 6 bases, in that order; junction bases with no gene match: 18. This CDR3 comprises 18 residues. DNA for the CDR3: TGTGCCAGCAGCAGAGACCAAGCCATAGCGGGGGGGGTTAAGACCCAGTACTTC. Translating it yields CASSRDQAIAGGVKTQYF.

This clone showed up just once. The V gene is TRBV11-2, the J gene TRBJ2-2; D call uncertain. This CDR3 has 15 amino acids. The V gene lost 5 bases and the J gene lost 0 bases, with 10 bases spanning the gap. In germline, CDR1 is SGHAT, CDR2 FQNNGV. The CDR3 region is CASSPPTSNTGELFF. For the CDR3, the DNA is TGTGCCAGCAGCCCCCCCACTTCGAACACCGGGGAGCTGTTTTTT.

The chain carries TRBV7-9 and TRBJ1-1; D is undetermined. The germline gives CDR1 SEHNR, CDR2 FQNEAQ (reference sequence). CDR3 length equals 14 residues. V was trimmed by 7 bases and J by 2 bases, leaving 14 bases between them. CDR3 sequence reads: CASTAGDLNTEAFF. The CDR3 region has the DNA TGTGCCAGCACCGCAGGCGATCTTAACACTGAAGCTTTCTTT.

The chain employs TRBV27 and TRBJ1-2; the D gene is possibly TRBD1 (5 bases). CDR1 is MNHEY and CDR2 is SMNVEV in the germline V gene (reference sequence). The V end was cut by 10 bases, the J end by 3 bases, with 9 bases between. This CDR3 has 11 amino acids. The CDR3 protein is CATGVDYGYTF. Here the CDR3 DNA reads TGTGCCACGGGGGTTGACTATGGCTACACCTTC.